Below, one T cell receptor beta chain is given with its context. Its binding antigen is unknown. No clone much larger than this one lies a single base away; base qualities are absent. The sample belongs to a study of blood T cell repertoires in COVID-19 (dated by TCRdb to about 2020). The study in broad terms: Collaborator samples came from the United States, Italy and Spain and covered acute and convalescent phases of COVID-19. The dataset comprised deeply sampled blood TCRbeta repertoires from subjects exposed to, actively infected with, or recovered from COVID-19. Where HLA class I and class II types were available, the types were taken from metadata supplied by the sample provider, not from assay-based typing. The repertoires were released in a freely available public database meant as a resource for research on the immune response to SARS-CoV-2. Samples came from the ongoing ImmuneRACE study (first 160 participants) plus 1,254 subjects from 6 global collaborators. The prospective study material was composed of cDNA or gDNA derived from T cells, B-cell-depleted T cells, or PBMCs. Sample metadata almost always included a de-identified subject ID, COVID-19 status, age in years and sex.

TCRbeta CDR3 regions were amplified from genomic DNA using the immunoSEQ Assay, a bias-controlled multiplex PCR. The source study handled its data this way. Nucleated cell counts per sample were estimated from amplification of reference gene primers within the assay. To quantify the absolute abundance of each unique TCRbeta CDR3 rearrangement, sequence reads were collapsed and filtered. For each sample, productive Simpson clonality was calculated as the square root of Simpson's diversity index over productive rearrangements. Entries here come from immuneACCESS through TCRdb and include only in-frame sequences with V and J called. Some clones fail to appear in such tables; in the studies checked, an unresolved V gene covers under half of the shortfall, and the cause of the remainder is unknown. The V and J calls and clone size are taken from that table; D and trimming were inferred from the DNA. Here the sample has a few hundred thousand clones; roughly 81% occur a single time. In total, the top ten clones hold approximately 6.6% of the sample.

CDR1 and CDR2, looked up from the germline V gene (reference sequence), are SGHKS and YYEKEE. At the junction V is shortened by 4 bases and J by 8 bases; bases outside the gene matches: 11. There are 15 amino acids in the CDR3, from cysteine to phenylalanine inclusive. The read is trimmed to its CDR3 DNA, 45 bases read in frame from base 1. Beyond this particular receptor, the publication reports: The amount of clinical and demographic metadata varied by source and participant and was provided uncurated.

Participants in the prospective study were enrolled through a virtual design, were aged roughly 18 to 100 years, and lived in roughly 24 United States geographic areas. In the prospective study, cohorts were assigned on the basis of participant-reported clinical history obtained from a screening survey and a study questionnaire. Exposed participants were defined as having been in contact with someone with a PCR-confirmed or clinician-diagnosed COVID-19 case within 2 weeks of study entry. In the prospective study, mobile phlebotomists collected whole blood, serum and a nasopharyngeal or oropharyngeal swab from each participant. Prospective study participants could optionally give additional blood draws and questionnaires over an approximately 2-month period. Prospective study blood samples were shipped either frozen or at room temperature before DNA extraction.

The rearrangement combines TRBV5-5 with TRBJ2-2, and 7 bases in between align with TRBD1. The TCR comes from a woman in her forties or fifties who had been exposed to COVID-19. The specimen sequenced was PBMCs or T cells enriched from blood (not recorded which). The CDR3: CASSVKGANVGELFF. The sequenced DNA: TGTGCCAGCAGCGTGAAGGGGGCGAATGTTGGGGAGCTGTTTTTT.